This T cell receptor (beta chain) was recovered during a study of radiation and T cells in renal cell carcinoma (dated by TCRdb to the early 2020s). Broadly, across the study: Samples were obtained from a clinical trial, in which 15 Gy stereotactic body radiation therapy was delivered to primary renal cell carcinomas and nephrectomy was performed 4 weeks later. A total of roughly 4 million unique CDR3 nucleotide sequences, encoding 2,500,000 or so unique CDR3 amino acid sequences, were found across all 50 or so samples. TCR beta sequencing covered around 50 samples in total, comprising roughly 25 tumors and around 27 peripheral blood samples.

TCR beta libraries were generated from genomic DNA with the immunoSEQ kit, following the manufacturer's recommendations. Library preparation used a first multiplex PCR with proprietary primers, then a second PCR adding unique barcodes, with bead cleanups after each round. A positive control reaction and a negative control reaction, both provided in the kit, were run with every batch of samples. The final libraries were assessed on an Agilent 4200 TapeStation D1000 ScreenTape, pooled by volume, and quantified by qPCR. Sequencing was performed on an Illumina NextSeq500 using a MidOutput 150-cycle cartridge, with 156 Read1 cycles, 15 Index1 cycles, and the kit custom primers. The pooled library was loaded at roughly 0.94 pM with a roughly 20% PhiX control spike-in. The authors' analysis ran thus. The vendor-processed data were analyzed in R, and a clonotype was defined as all T cells that share the same CDR3 nucleotide sequence. In the clone abundance analyses, frequencies were normalized to the 10,000 most abundant clones in each sample. Public T cell clones, which averaged fewer than five per sample, were excluded before analysis. Tumor-enriched and baseline blood-enriched clonotypes were defined by at least a 32-fold difference in abundance between compartments. A beta-binomial differential abundance model was used to identify clonotypes that expanded or contracted between blood time points. Tumor-blood repertoire similarity was measured with the Baroni-Urbani and Buser coefficient, and groups were compared using two-tailed Wilcoxon tests in R. TCRdb retrieved this table from immuneACCESS and kept in-frame rearrangements only. Not all clones are present; in checked studies, unresolved V genes account for under half, and no reason is known for the remainder. Clone size and the V and J calls come from that table; the DNA yielded D and trimming. The sample includes about 130,000 clones, with around nine tenths observed a single time. About 11% of the sample lies in the top ten.

The study at large found these results: The single-armed trial design could not address effects of radiation dose or scheduling on the TCR repertoire. In blood, the top tumor clonotypes increased between baseline and 2 weeks post-radiation and then shrank by 4 weeks, which suggests that tumor-resident clones expanded only transiently. Tracking of blood repertoire dynamics stopped at about 27 days after treatment, with no follow-up past that point. Because pretreatment tumor biopsies were not available, the baseline intratumoral presence of clonotypes could not be determined.

In light of the paper, this sample's time point label describes: baseline pretreatment blood. The meaning of the sample's treatment or condition label: 15 Gy SBRT to primary tumor, nephrectomy 4 weeks later. To track tumor-enriched clonotypes, serial peripheral blood was sampled from radiation-treated patients at baseline and at 2 weeks and 4 weeks after SBRT. Every patient had renal cell carcinoma of clear cell pathology. Genomic DNA for TCR sequencing was prepared using the QIAamp DNA Blood Mini Kit (Qiagen). Only samples passing all quality control checks were included in the analyses. As regards this clone: The antigen this receptor binds is unknown. Base qualities are not provided; no much larger clone lies one nucleotide away.

CDR1 MNHNS and CDR2 SASEGT were looked up in the germline V gene. There are 12 amino acids in the CDR3, from cysteine to phenylalanine inclusive. Solely the CDR3 DNA is kept, with 36 bases framed from the first base. V is reduced by 2 bases and J by 3 bases, leaving a spacing of 5 bases between them. Sample: blood, taken from a patient whose treatment included radiotherapy and nephrectomy. This TCR was recovered from a woman aged 45-65 years with renal cell carcinoma. The chain employs TRBV6-1 and TRBJ2-7; the D gene is not confidently resolved. CDR3 protein: CASSEPYYEQYF. Read as DNA, the sequence is TGTGCCAGCAGTGAACCCTACTACGAGCAGTACTTC.